This is a list of T cell receptor beta chains from one sample in a study of early T cells in non-severe SARS-CoV-2 infection. MiXCR, applied by TCRdb to the 5' RACE reads, yields one record per CDR3 protein. The data show 40,000 to 60,000 distinct CDR3 sequences, roughly 9.8% seen once. Sequencing input: whole blood. The receptors stem from an adult who was a healthcare worker with PCR-confirmed SARS-CoV-2 infection or an uninfected control (not recorded which). CDR3s include the opening cysteine and the closing phenylalanine or tryptophan. A D gene is named only where the DNA matches it firmly. Clone size is not always given. Where it is, it says once, few, many or a class for expanded clones.

cdr3_nt cdr3_aa clone_size d_call j_call v_call
TGTGCCAGCAGCCGTGGGTACGAGCAGTACTTC CASSRGYEQYF many NA TRBJ2-7 TRBV3-1
TGTGCCAGCAGTTTGGGAGACAGACAGCCCCAGCATTTT CASSLGDRQPQHF many NA TRBJ1-5 TRBV12-3/TRBV12-4
TGTGCCAGCAGTTTACCGGGTATTGGAGGCGAGCAGTACTTC CASSLPGIGGEQYF NA NA TRBJ2-7 TRBV12-3/TRBV12-4
TGTGCCAGCAGTTTGCAGGGGGCGGGCGCCGGGGAGCTGTTTTTT CASSLQGAGAGELFF few TRBD1 TRBJ2-2 TRBV12-3/TRBV12-4
TGTGCCAGCAGCTTAGAGGGCAGTGAGCAGTTCTTC CASSLEGSEQFF NA NA TRBJ2-1 TRBV7-3
TGTGCCAGCACCCCCCGAGATACGCAGTATTTT CASTPRDTQYF NA NA TRBJ2-3 TRBV7-9
TGTGCCAGCAGCGCATGGGACCACAATGAGCAGTTCTTC CASSAWDHNEQFF NA NA TRBJ2-1 TRBV6-5
TGTGCCACCAGTGAGTGCTCCCGGACCAGCTCCTACAATGAGCAGTTCTTC CATSECSRTSSYNEQFF many NA TRBJ2-1 TRBV24-1
TGTGCCAGCAGCTTGAAGCGGGAGTCTGGCAATGAGCAGTTCTTC CASSLKRESGNEQFF NA TRBD2 TRBJ2-1 TRBV5-4
TGTGCCAGCAGTTCAGGGCTCGCTGAAGTTTTCTTT CASSSGLAEVFF many NA TRBJ1-1 TRBV4-2
TGCGCCAGCAGCTTGGATGGACGGGCCCTCTCCTACGAGCAGTACTTC CASSLDGRALSYEQYF many NA TRBJ2-7 TRBV5-1
TGCAGCGCAAGACGCCGGGTGGACACTGAAGCTTTCTTT CSARRRVDTEAFF few NA TRBJ1-1 TRBV29-1
TGTGCCAGCAGTGAACAGCTTGATAGCAATCAGCCCCAGCATTTT CASSEQLDSNQPQHF many NA TRBJ1-5 TRBV2
TGCAGTGCTAGAGATCTTGATCCTGGAACCTACAATGAGCAGTTCTTC CSARDLDPGTYNEQFF few NA TRBJ2-1 TRBV20-1
TGCGCCAGCAGCTGGACAGGGGGTCTTGAAGCTTTCTTT CASSWTGGLEAFF many TRBD1 TRBJ1-1 TRBV5-1
TGTGCCAGCAGCCCGGACATAAATGAAAAACTGTTTTTT CASSPDINEKLFF many NA TRBJ1-4 TRBV28
TGTGCCAGCAGCCAAGTGGGGGCTAGCGGGAGAAATACGCAGTATTTT CASSQVGASGRNTQYF many TRBD2 TRBJ2-3 TRBV4-2
TGTGCCAGCAGCTTTAACAGGGATTCAGGCGAGCAGTACTTC CASSFNRDSGEQYF many NA TRBJ2-7 TRBV7-2
TGCGCCAGCAGCTCCGCGGGACCCTCTTTAGATACGCAGTATTTT CASSSAGPSLDTQYF few NA TRBJ2-3 TRBV5-1
TGTGCCAGCAGTTCTCTAGCGGGGGGGATTTACGGCCGCTACGAGCAGTACTTC CASSSLAGGIYGRYEQYF many TRBD2 TRBJ2-7 TRBV27
TGTGCCAGCAGTCCCAAGCGGGAGGGTACCTACGAGCAGTACTTC CASSPKREGTYEQYF NA TRBD2 TRBJ2-7 TRBV27
TGCAGTGCTTATTACAGTCCCGAGCAGTACTTC CSAYYSPEQYF NA NA TRBJ2-7 TRBV20-1
TGTGCCCAGGGATCAGTCTCCTACGAGCAGTACTTC CAQGSVSYEQYF many NA TRBJ2-7 TRBV30
TGTGCCAGCAGAAACAGGGTTACCTACGAGCAGTACTTC CASRNRVTYEQYF NA NA TRBJ2-7 TRBV12-3/TRBV12-4
TGTGCCAGCTCACAAAGGGACTCCTACGAGCAGTACTTC CASSQRDSYEQYF many NA TRBJ2-7 TRBV18
TGTGCCACCAGCAGAGACCCCTTTTCGGGAATACACGAGCAGTACTTC CATSRDPFSGIHEQYF many NA TRBJ2-7 TRBV15
TGTGCCAGCAGTCCCCAGGGGACCTCCTACGAGCAGTACTTC CASSPQGTSYEQYF many NA TRBJ2-7 TRBV12-3/TRBV12-4
TGTGCCAGCAGCGGGAAAAAAGGATCCGTGAACACTGAAGCTTTCTTT CASSGKKGSVNTEAFF NA NA TRBJ1-1 TRBV3-1
TGTGCCAGCAGTGAACTTACCGGGACAGGGGGTGTAGGGTACTATGGCTACACCTTC CASSELTGTGGVGYYGYTF many TRBD1 TRBJ1-2 TRBV6-1
TGCGCCAGCAGTGAGTCGATACGGACAGGGGGGACTGAAGCTTTCTTT CASSESIRTGGTEAFF NA TRBD1 TRBJ1-1 TRBV10-1
TGCGCCAGCAGCTTTACAGGGGGGAATGAAAAACTGTTTTTT CASSFTGGNEKLFF NA TRBD1 TRBJ1-4 TRBV5-1
TGTGCCTGGAGTGCACAAAAGGGGCGCACTGAAGCTTTCTTT CAWSAQKGRTEAFF once NA TRBJ1-1 TRBV30
TGTGCCAGCAGCTTAGCGCTGTACAATGAGCAGTTCTTC CASSLALYNEQFF many NA TRBJ2-1 TRBV7-6
TGTGCCGGCAGCTTAGCCGGGAGCGACTACAATGAGCAGTTCTTC CAGSLAGSDYNEQFF NA NA TRBJ2-1 TRBV7-6
TGTGCCAGCAGCCTTCGGGACCGTCGGTACCAAGAGACCCAGTACTTC CASSLRDRRYQETQYF NA NA TRBJ2-5 TRBV7-8
TGTGCCAGCAGTCGCACTGAGGCTGGGAACTATGGCTACACCTTC CASSRTEAGNYGYTF few NA TRBJ1-2 TRBV6-5
TGTGCCAGCAGCTTTAAGAACACCGGGGAGCTGTTTTTT CASSFKNTGELFF few NA TRBJ2-2 TRBV7-9
TGTGCCAGCAGCTTAGATCCCTTCGAGCGAGAGACCCAGTACTTC CASSLDPFERETQYF few NA TRBJ2-5 TRBV11-2
TGTGTCAGCTTGCCACAGGGATTATTTGAAGCTTTCTTT CVSLPQGLFEAFF NA NA TRBJ1-1 TRBV6-6
TGTGCCAGCACCCTAACCACTTTAGCGGTGAACAATGAGCAGATCTTC CASTLTTLAVNNEQIF NA NA TRBJ2-1 TRBV11-2
TGCGCCAGCAGCTTGTCTAGCGGGGTTTACGAGCAGTACTTC CASSLSSGVYEQYF many TRBD2 TRBJ2-7 TRBV5-1
TGTGCCAGCAGCTTCAGATCCAATGGCTACACCTTC CASSFRSNGYTF NA NA TRBJ1-2 TRBV7-2
TGTGCCAGCTCGGGGACAGGTAATCAGCCCCAGCATTTT CASSGTGNQPQHF few TRBD1 TRBJ1-5 TRBV18
TGTGCCAGCAGCAGGGGGCTTGTGTATCAGCCCCAGCATTTT CASSRGLVYQPQHF many TRBD1 TRBJ1-5 TRBV28
TGTGCCAGCAGCCTTCAAGGGCCTGGGACTGAAGCTTTCTTT CASSLQGPGTEAFF NA NA TRBJ1-1 TRBV7-3
TGTGCCAGCAGCTCCTTCAGCGGGGGCACTGAAGCTTTCTTT CASSSFSGGTEAFF many NA TRBJ1-1 TRBV11-2
TGTGCCAGCTCACTTCGGGACATAAATAGCAATCAGCCCCAGCATTTT CASSLRDINSNQPQHF few NA TRBJ1-5 TRBV18
TGTGCCAGTAGTCCCTCGGACTCCCCCTATGGCTACACCTTC CASSPSDSPYGYTF many NA TRBJ1-2 TRBV19
TGCAGTGGTTACGTGCCAGATACGCAGTATTTT CSGYVPDTQYF few NA TRBJ2-3 TRBV20-1
TGTGCCAGCAGCCCCCGGGGACGGACTAGCACAGATACGCAGTATTTT CASSPRGRTSTDTQYF NA NA TRBJ2-3 TRBV6-6
TGTGCCAGCAGAACCCTCACCCGGGACTCCGAGAATGAGCAGTTCTTC CASRTLTRDSENEQFF many NA TRBJ2-1 TRBV11-2
TGTGCCAGCAGTGAATGGACGGTGAGCAATCAGCCCCAGCATTTT CASSEWTVSNQPQHF few NA TRBJ1-5 TRBV2
TGCGCCAGCAGTTCCCTTTTGTTAGCGGGAGGGCCTGGGGATGAGCAGTTCTTC CASSSLLLAGGPGDEQFF few TRBD2 TRBJ2-1 TRBV5-1
TGTGCCAGCAGCCTACACCTGCTGGACTACGAGCAGTACTTC CASSLHLLDYEQYF NA NA TRBJ2-7 TRBV11-2
TGTGCCAGCAGTTTTCCTAGAAGAGCGGGAAGCATCACAGATACGCAGTATTTT CASSFPRRAGSITDTQYF few TRBD2 TRBJ2-3 TRBV27